What follows describes a single T cell receptor beta chain. Its antigen is currently unknown. An even split of each subset's genomic DNA across several immunoSEQ plates was performed. In the original analysis: ImmunoSEQ gave junction-only sequences without quality scores, so filtering differed. Here immunoSEQ multiplex PCR was the method, and the copy in TCRdb shows in-frame clones only, minus some. Clonal size and the V and J genes are those of that table, whereas D and trimming came from the DNA. Seen here are about 2.5 million clones, 80% to 95% observed once, and the top ten hold roughly 0.34%. Looked up from germline, CDR1 is LNHDA and CDR2 is SQIVND (reference sequence). Trimming stripped 6 bases from V and 0 bases from J, with 11 bases between. The CDR3 consists of 14 residues. These data are taken from a study of shared clonotypes between healthy human individuals. Study background: Researchers assigned three CD4 naive, three CD4 memory, two CD8 naive and one CD8 memory plate to each donor. Study conclusions and caveats: Naive CD4 clonotypes overlapped across several donors at roughly 5%.

The receptor was derived from a man in his late teens or twenties in good health. Some clones in this sample may be carry-over from other donors' samples. V gene TRBV19 combines with J gene TRBJ1-2; D possibly corresponds to TRBD1 (5 bases). Material for sequencing was naive CD4+ T cells from PBMCs. The subset was: CD45RA+ positively selected. CDR3 nucleotides: TGTGCCAGTAGGCCGGGACGGACTAACTATGGCTACACCTTC. Translated, it gives CASRPGRTNYGYTF.